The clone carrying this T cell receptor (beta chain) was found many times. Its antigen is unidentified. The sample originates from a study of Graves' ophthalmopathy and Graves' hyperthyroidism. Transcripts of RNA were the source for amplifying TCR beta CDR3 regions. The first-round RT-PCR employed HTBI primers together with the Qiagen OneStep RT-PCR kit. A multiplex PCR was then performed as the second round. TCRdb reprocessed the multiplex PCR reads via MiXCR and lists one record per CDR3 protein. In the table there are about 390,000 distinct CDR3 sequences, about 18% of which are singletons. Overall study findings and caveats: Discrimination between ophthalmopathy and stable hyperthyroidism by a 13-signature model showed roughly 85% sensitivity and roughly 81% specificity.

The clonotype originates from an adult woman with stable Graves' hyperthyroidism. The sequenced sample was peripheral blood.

The CDR3 sequence: CASSLLYGTGGNTIYF. CDR3 DNA sequence: TGTGCCAGCAGCTTACTATATGGCACGGGTGGAAACACCATATATTTT. The chain is built from TRBV11-2 and TRBJ1-3; D not resolved. Trimming cost V 2 bases and J 3 bases, with 14 bases left between them. Germline V gene lookup returns CDR1 SGHAT and CDR2 FQNNGV. The CDR3 runs to 16 residues.